This entry lists 24 T cell receptor beta chains sequenced from one sample in a study of T cell responses to AZD1222 COVID-19 vaccine. Sequencing was performed with immunoSEQ multiplex PCR; in TCRdb, only in-frame clones are kept and a portion is missing. The table shows around 120,000 clones, with 87% occurring only once. Here the sequenced sample was peripheral blood, taken 28 days after the second AZD1222 dose. The receptors here all came from an adult who received the AZD1222 COVID-19 vaccine.

J is TRBJ2-5 and V is TRBV28; D is possibly TRBD1 or TRBD2 (6 bases each). CDR1 is MDHEN and CDR2 is SYDVKM in the germline V gene. CDR3 length equals 15 residues. The V end lost 2 bases, the J end lost 5 bases, and 15 bases lay between the germline ends. The CDR3 reads CASSLEEGGRETQYF. The DNA for the CDR3 is TGTGCCAGCAGTTTAGAGGAGGGGGGCCGGGAGACCCAGTACTTC.

The rearrangement joins TRBV29-1 to TRBJ1-2; TRBD1 aligns across 9 bases. V shed 7 bases, J shed 8 bases, and the junction held 17 bases outside the gene matches. This CDR3 region has 15 residues. The V gene's germline CDR1 is SQVTM and CDR2 ANQGSEA. CDR3 bases: TGCAGCGCACAAGATAACACAGGGGGCTCACGAGGCTACACCTTC. Its protein product is CSAQDNTGGSRGYTF.

This chain joins TRBV12-3 or TRBV12-4 and TRBJ1-5; tentative D call: TRBD1 (5 bases). Trimming took off 6 bases at V and 7 bases at J, with 10 bases between the two ends. The CDR3 runs 12 residues. Here the CDR3 DNA reads TGTGCCAGCAGCCAGGGTTGGCAGCCCCAGCATTTT. Protein product: CASSQGWQPQHF.

This clone was detected a few times. V usage is TRBV7-2 and J usage is TRBJ1-5; no firm D call. From germline, CDR1 is SGHTA and CDR2 FQGNSA. CDR3 length: 14 amino acids. V dropped 7 bases and J dropped 2 bases, with 12 bases sitting between them. The CDR3 spells CASTDPVGNQPQHF. The CDR3 DNA follows: TGTGCCAGCACAGACCCGGTGGGCAATCAGCCCCAGCATTTT.

V and J are TRBV3-1 (or the pseudogene TRBV3-2) and TRBJ2-5; tentatively, D is TRBD1 or TRBD2 (5 bases each). CDR3 length: 12 amino acids. CDR1 and CDR2 from the germline V gene are LGHDT and YNNKEL (reference sequence). Trimming took off 4 bases at V and 9 bases at J, with 12 bases between the two ends. The CDR3 nucleotides are TGTGCCAGCAGCCGAGGGGACGGGGCCCAGTACTTC. Translating it yields CASSRGDGAQYF.

This rearrangement joins TRBV11-2 to TRBJ1-3, with D hard to call. CDR1 is SGHAT, CDR2 FQNNGV, per germline. Trimming shortened V by 0 bases and J by 0 bases, and 6 bases separated the two germline ends. The CDR3 sequence is 15 residues long. As DNA, the CDR3 is TGTGCCAGCAGCTTAGATCCGTACTCTGGAAACACCATATATTTT. Amino acids: CASSLDPYSGNTIYF.

The chain employs TRBV2 and TRBJ1-6, with 7 bases fitting TRBD1. Germline-derived CDR1 and CDR2 are SNHLY and FYNNEI. J gave up 8 bases and V 5 bases, and 6 bases lay outside the gene matches. The CDR3 has 14 residues. CDR3 region: CASSLDRLDSPLHF. DNA of the CDR3: TGTGCCAGCAGTTTGGACAGGCTGGATTCACCCCTCCACTTT.

The count of this clone is one. The chain links TRBV19 to TRBJ1-2; D not resolved. The CDR3 is 13 amino acids. V was pared by 5 bases and J by 5 bases, with 12 bases between. Germline CDR1 is LNHDA and CDR2 is SQIVND (reference sequence). The CDR3 is CASSDRWGYGYTF. In DNA, the CDR3 is TGTGCCAGTAGTGACCGATGGGGATATGGCTACACCTTC. The entire variable domain, with the rest obtained from reference TRBV19 and TRBJ1-2, is as follows: DGGITQSPKYLFRKEGQNVTLSCEQNLNHDAMYWYRQDPGQGLRLIYYSQIVNDFQKGDIAEGYSVSREKKESFPLTVTSAQKNPTAFYLCASSDRWGYGYTFGSGTRLTVV.

The V gene is TRBV6-2 or TRBV6-3, the J gene TRBJ1-2; D remains unclear. The CDR3 contains 14 residues. Germline-derived CDR1 and CDR2 are MNHEY and SVGEGT. V was trimmed by 5 bases and J by 2 bases, leaving 12 bases between them. The CDR3 region is CASSQPGPNYGYTF. The CDR3, as DNA: TGTGCCAGCAGTCAACCGGGCCCCAACTATGGCTACACCTTC.

The chain joins TRBV6-5 to TRBJ1-6; weak D call: TRBD1 (5 bases). CDR1 MNHEY and CDR2 SVGAGI come from the germline V gene. The V gene lost 10 bases and the J gene lost 7 bases, with 14 bases spanning the gap. This CDR3 region has 13 residues. The CDR3 here is CATSREANSPLHF. Written as DNA, the CDR3 is TGTGCCACATCCAGGGAGGCGAATTCACCCCTCCACTTT.

This sequence joins TRBV4-1 and TRBJ1-1; D unresolved. The germline gives CDR1 MGHRA, CDR2 YSYEKL. CDR3 length equals 15 residues. The V end lost 1 base, the J end lost 1 base, and 10 bases lay between the germline ends. Here the CDR3 DNA reads TGCGCCAGCAGCCAAGGATTCATCGCGAACACTGAAGCTTTCTTT. This translates into CASSQGFIANTEAFF.

The CDR3 is CASSIRDQGIRRNSPLHF. CDR3 DNA: TGTGCCAGTAGTATCAGGGATCAGGGGATTCGAAGAAATTCACCCCTCCACTTT. The rearrangement links TRBV19 to TRBJ1-6; a possible D gene is TRBD1 (6 bases). CDR1 and CDR2 (germline): LNHDA, SQIVND (reference sequence). V was pared by 3 bases and J by 7 bases, with 22 bases between. CDR3 size: 18 residues.

The genes are TRBV10-3 and TRBJ2-7; D might be TRBD1 (6 bases). CDR3 length equals 14 residues. With 6 bases removed from V and 3 bases from J, the gap between germline ends came to 15 bases. The V gene's germline CDR1 is ENHRY and CDR2 SYGVKD. The CDR3 loop reads CAIRPTGAGYEQYF. CDR3 bases: TGTGCCATCAGGCCGACAGGCGCGGGCTACGAGCAGTACTTC.

V and J are TRBV6-5 and TRBJ1-1; no definite D call. The CDR3 length is 15 residues. Trimming cost V 4 bases and J 1 base, with 13 bases left between them. Per germline, CDR1 MNHEY and CDR2 SVGAGI. The CDR3: CASSSAGTGNTEAFF. CDR3 nucleotide sequence: TGTGCCAGCAGTTCCGCGGGTACGGGGAACACTGAAGCTTTCTTT.

This chain joins TRBV11-2 and TRBJ2-3; D might be TRBD2 (6 bases). V was trimmed by 1 base and J by 1 base, leaving 12 bases between them. This CDR3 contains 16 residues. Per germline, CDR1 SGHAT and CDR2 FQNNGV. The CDR3 protein is CASSLGLASGTDTQYF. DNA for the CDR3: TGTGCCAGCAGCTTAGGCCTAGCGTCTGGCACAGATACGCAGTATTTT.

The chain recombines TRBV5-1 with TRBJ2-3, with D perhaps TRBD1 (5 bases). CDR3 length: 14 amino acids. Germline V gives CDR1 SGHRS, CDR2 YFSETQ. V lost 0 bases to trimming and J lost 5 bases, with 10 bases between them. CDR3 in amino acids: CASSLAQGVDTQYF. Here the CDR3 DNA reads TGCGCCAGCAGCTTGGCGCAGGGTGTAGATACGCAGTATTTT.

In this sample, this clone turned up once. V and J are TRBV28 and TRBJ1-2; the match to TRBD1 covers 9 bases. Germline values: CDR1 MDHEN, CDR2 SYDVKM. CDR3 size: 15 residues. With V trimmed by 5 bases and J by 4 bases, 8 bases remained unmatched. DNA of the CDR3: TGTGCCAGCAGTCCACACACAGGGGGCGCCTATGGCTACACCTTC. Its translation is CASSPHTGGAYGYTF.

The genes are TRBV7-3 and TRBJ2-2; D perhaps matches TRBD1 (5 bases). CDR3 size: 12 residues. V gave up 5 bases and J gave up 8 bases, with 9 bases separating them. Germline V lookup: CDR1 SGHTA, CDR2 FQGTGA. The CDR3 loop reads CASSGNRGELFF. The CDR3 DNA is TGTGCCAGCAGCGGAAACAGGGGGGAGCTGTTTTTT.

This chain joins TRBV12-3 or TRBV12-4 and TRBJ1-2; D is ambiguous. Trimming pared 5 bases from V and 2 bases from J, leaving 6 bases between. The CDR3 contains 12 residues. CDR3 in amino acids: CASSPLNYGYTF. The CDR3 nucleotides read TGTGCCAGCAGTCCCCTCAACTATGGCTACACCTTC.

This rearrangement joins TRBV24-1 to TRBJ1-1; D is unclear. Between the trimmed V and J ends, which lost 1 base and 1 base, there was a span of 9 bases. This CDR3 has 15 residues. From germline, CDR1 is KGHDR and CDR2 SFDVKD. The CDR3 protein is CATSDFSGANTEAFF. CDR3 in DNA: TGTGCCACCAGTGATTTTTCGGGAGCGAACACTGAAGCTTTCTTT.

The chain combines TRBV2 with TRBJ1-1, with 7 bases identical to TRBD1. Germline V gene sequence: CDR1 SNHLY, CDR2 FYNNEI. Trimming at V came to 3 bases and at J to 2 bases, leaving 3 bases not matched to a gene. The CDR3 length is 14 residues. For the CDR3, the DNA is TGTGCCAGCAGTGACCGACAGGGAAACACTGAAGCTTTCTTT. This encodes CASSDRQGNTEAFF.

The gene calls are TRBV5-1 and TRBJ1-2; 9 bases map to TRBD1. The CDR3 is 14 amino acids. Trimming took 5 bases from V and 1 from J; bases not matched to a gene: 3. Germline CDR1 is SGHRS and CDR2 is YFSETQ. CDR3 DNA: TGCGCCAGCAGACCGACAGGGGGTAACTATGGCTACACCTTC. It specifies CASRPTGGNYGYTF.

V is TRBV19 and J is TRBJ2-3; 12 nucleotides match TRBD2. The CDR3 length is 17 residues. Per germline, CDR1 LNHDA and CDR2 SQIVND (reference sequence). After removal of 4 bases from V and 3 bases from J, the junction contained 8 bases not matched to a gene. This chain's CDR3 is CASSRRLAGDPTDTQYF. The CDR3 DNA sequence: TGTGCCAGTAGTAGGAGACTAGCGGGGGACCCTACAGATACGCAGTATTTT.

The CDR3, as DNA: TGCGCCAGCAGCTTGGGCGGAGGGATGGAGCCCCAGCATTTT. This gives the protein CASSLGGGMEPQHF. The chain recombines TRBV5-1 with TRBJ1-5, with D hard to call. This CDR3 spans 14 amino acids. The germline V gene encodes CDR1 SGHRS and CDR2 YFSETQ. V was pared by 0 bases and J by 8 bases, with 12 bases between.